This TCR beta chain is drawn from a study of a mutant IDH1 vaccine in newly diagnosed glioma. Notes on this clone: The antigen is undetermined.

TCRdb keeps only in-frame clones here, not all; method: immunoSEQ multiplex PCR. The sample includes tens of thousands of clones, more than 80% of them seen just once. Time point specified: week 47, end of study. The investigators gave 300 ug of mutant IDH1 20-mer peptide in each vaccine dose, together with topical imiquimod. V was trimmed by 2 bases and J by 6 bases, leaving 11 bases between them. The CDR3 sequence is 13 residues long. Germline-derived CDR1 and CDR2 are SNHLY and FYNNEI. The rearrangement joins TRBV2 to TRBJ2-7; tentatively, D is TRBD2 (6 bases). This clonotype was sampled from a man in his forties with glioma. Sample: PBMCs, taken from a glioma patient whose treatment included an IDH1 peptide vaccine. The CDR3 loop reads CASSENWGGEQYF. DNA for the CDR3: TGTGCCAGCAGTGAAAATTGGGGAGGCGAGCAGTACTTC.